This entry features one TCR beta chain sequence. The data stem from a study of blood T cell repertoires in COVID-19. Turning to the study itself: Italy, Spain and the United States were the sources of the convalescent and acute COVID-19 samples.

In the study's own analysis: Amplification with reference gene primers provided the estimates of nucleated cell counts. TCRdb keeps only in-frame clones here, not all; method: immunoSEQ multiplex PCR. Clonal size and the V and J genes are those of that table, whereas D and trimming came from the DNA. The sample lists 90,000 to 120,000 clones; around 80% were seen once. This receptor was taken from an older man with acute or convalescent COVID-19. Sequencing was performed on peripheral blood.

CDR3 bases: TGCGCCAGCAGCTTGGCCCCTATTACCAGACGAGCGAACACCATATATTTT. It specifies CASSLAPITRRANTIYF. The V gene is TRBV5-1, the J gene TRBJ1-3; D gene uncertain. Germline V lookup: CDR1 SGHRS, CDR2 YFSETQ. The CDR3 has 17 amino acids. V lost 0 bases and J lost 7, with 20 bases in between.